The rows below give T cell receptor beta chains drawn from one sample of a study of OX40 agonist ivuxolimab in advanced cancers. Sequenced by immunoSEQ multiplex PCR; TCRdb stores in-frame clones only, minus some. The sample shows approximately 130,000 clones, around 93% of them seen only once. Specimen: CD4+ or CD8+ T cells sorted from blood, collected in a trial of the OX40 agonist ivuxolimab. The receptors stem from an adult with an advanced solid tumor such as melanoma, head and neck, liver or kidney cancer. CDR3s include the opening cysteine and the closing phenylalanine or tryptophan. A D gene is named only where the DNA matches it firmly. A clone size is listed for some rows: how often the clone was seen (once, few, many), or a class if it is expanded.

TRBV5-1	TRBD1	TRBJ2-7	NA	CASSLQGNDEQYF	TGCGCCAGCAGCTTACAGGGGAACGACGAGCAGTACTTC
TRBV7-3	NA	TRBJ1-4	NA	CASSPWGGTTNEKLFF	TGTGCCAGCAGCCCTTGGGGAGGCACAACTAATGAAAAACTGTTTTTT
TRBV5-4	TRBD1	TRBJ1-3	NA	CASSFSTGAAGNTIYF	TGTGCCAGCAGCTTTTCGACAGGGGCAGCTGGAAACACCATATATTTT
TRBV4-2	TRBD2	TRBJ2-1	NA	CASSHGLAAEQFF	TGTGCCAGCAGCCATGGACTAGCAGCTGAGCAGTTCTTC
TRBV9	NA	TRBJ1-2	NA	CASSVGGNTIYGYTF	TGTGCCAGCAGCGTAGGGGGGAATACCATTTATGGCTACACCTTC
TRBV5-1	TRBD1	TRBJ1-4	NA	CASSLEGQGMREKLFF	TGCGCCAGCAGCTTGGAGGGACAGGGTATGAGGGAAAAACTGTTTTTT
TRBV18	TRBD1	TRBJ2-1	once	CASSLAPRGRGNEQFF	TGTGCCAGCTCACTCGCGCCCAGGGGGCGCGGCAATGAGCAGTTCTTC
TRBV28	NA	TRBJ1-4	NA	CASSPPGGLNEKLFF	TGTGCCAGCAGCCCACCGGGGGGCCTGAATGAAAAACTGTTTTTT
TRBV10-3	NA	TRBJ1-1	NA	CAISKMGLNTEAFF	TGTGCCATCAGCAAGATGGGTCTGAACACTGAAGCTTTCTTT
TRBV6-6	NA	TRBJ2-3	NA	CASSYSGGGTDTQYF	TGTGCCAGCAGTTACTCAGGGGGAGGCACAGATACGCAGTATTTT
TRBV2	TRBD1	TRBJ2-1	NA	CASSEQGARNEQFF	TGTGCCAGCAGTGAACAGGGGGCGCGTAATGAGCAGTTCTTC
TRBV7-2	NA	TRBJ2-3	NA	CASSPPGGGRADTQYF	TGTGCCAGCAGCCCCCCAGGGGGGGGTCGCGCAGATACGCAGTATTTT
TRBV29-1	NA	TRBJ1-2	NA	CSVEGRGRGAAGYTF	TGCAGCGTTGAGGGGCGGGGCAGGGGAGCCGCTGGCTACACCTTC
TRBV4-3	TRBD2	TRBJ2-3	NA	CASSQDGASGGFSRADTQYF	TGCGCCAGCAGCCAAGATGGAGCCAGCGGGGGGTTCTCACGGGCAGATACGCAGTATTTT
TRBV7-2	NA	TRBJ1-2	NA	CASIPAGEGGYTF	TGTGCCAGCATCCCGGCGGGGGAAGGTGGCTACACCTTC
TRBV7-2	TRBD1	TRBJ1-2	NA	CASSLRDREIGYTF	TGTGCCAGCAGCTTACGGGACAGGGAAATTGGCTACACCTTC
TRBV7-2	NA	TRBJ2-7	NA	CASNSGLVDEQYF	TGTGCCAGCAACTCCGGGCTGGTCGACGAGCAGTACTTC
TRBV18	NA	TRBJ2-3	once	CASSPPSTDTQYF	TGTGCCAGCTCACCACCGAGCACAGATACGCAGTATTTT
TRBV5-6	NA	TRBJ1-4	NA	CASSLAGGREKLFF	TGTGCCAGCAGCTTGGCCGGTGGTCGGGAAAAACTGTTTTTT
TRBV6-5	NA	TRBJ2-2	NA	CASNDRITNTGELFF	TGTGCCAGCAATGACAGGATAACAAACACCGGGGAGCTGTTTTTT
TRBV7-9	TRBD1	TRBJ1-2	NA	CASSQGQDYGYTF	TGTGCCAGCAGCCAGGGACAGGATTATGGCTACACCTTC
TRBV25-1	NA	TRBJ2-1	NA	CASSERGPGNEQFF	TGTGCCAGCAGTGAGCGGGGGCCAGGGAATGAGCAGTTCTTC
TRBV10-3	TRBD1	TRBJ1-1	NA	CATGNPGQENTEAFF	TGTGCCACCGGAAATCCGGGACAGGAGAACACTGAAGCTTTCTTT
TRBV19	NA	TRBJ1-2	NA	CAFSRGTDYGYTF	TGTGCCTTCTCTCGGGGGACGGACTATGGCTACACCTTC
TRBV18	TRBD2	TRBJ2-1	NA	CASSPILAGDGEQFF	TGTGCCAGCTCACCAATACTAGCGGGAGACGGTGAGCAGTTCTTC
TRBV6-5	TRBD1	TRBJ1-5	NA	CASGTGVGHQPQHF	TGTGCCAGCGGGACAGGCGTTGGCCATCAGCCCCAGCATTTT
TRBV11-1	NA	TRBJ2-7	NA	CASSLHDRSYEQYF	TGTGCCAGCAGCTTGCACGACAGAAGCTACGAGCAGTACTTC
TRBV5-1	TRBD1	TRBJ1-6	NA	CASSLGTGDSPLHF	TGCGCCAGCAGCTTAGGGACAGGGGATTCACCCCTCCACTTT
TRBV15	TRBD1	TRBJ1-4	NA	CATSRDPTGGHGEKLFF	TGTGCCACCAGCAGAGATCCGACAGGGGGACATGGTGAAAAACTGTTTTTT
TRBV7-9	NA	TRBJ1-4	NA	CASSLVAGSNEKLFF	TGTGCCAGCAGCTTAGTGGCCGGGTCTAATGAAAAACTGTTTTTT
TRBV6-4	NA	TRBJ1-1	NA	CASSDKGRNTEAFF	TGTGCCAGCAGTGACAAGGGGAGGAATACTGAAGCTTTCTTT
TRBV7-2	NA	TRBJ2-7	NA	CASSPAGSAAQGKQYF	TGTGCCAGCAGCCCCGCCGGGTCGGCAGCCCAGGGGAAGCAGTACTTC
TRBV11-2	NA	TRBJ2-3	NA	CASSLDNRAPDTQYF	TGTGCCAGCAGCTTAGATAACAGGGCCCCAGATACGCAGTATTTT
TRBV2	NA	TRBJ1-1	few	CASSVDKNTEAFF	TGTGCCAGCAGCGTGGACAAGAACACTGAAGCTTTCTTT
TRBV19	TRBD2	TRBJ2-1	NA	CASTPALAGRNEQFF	TGTGCCAGTACCCCGGCCCTAGCGGGGAGGAATGAGCAGTTCTTC
TRBV19	TRBD1	TRBJ2-1	NA	CASSKGAPYNEQFF	TGTGCCAGTAGTAAGGGGGCTCCCTACAATGAGCAGTTCTTC
TRBV11-3	NA	TRBJ2-7	NA	CASSYVTSSYEQYF	TGTGCCAGCAGCTACGTTACGAGCTCCTACGAGCAGTACTTC
TRBV28	NA	TRBJ2-7	NA	CASTGTPPYEQYF	TGTGCCAGCACTGGGACGCCACCCTACGAGCAGTACTTC
TRBV7-9	NA	TRBJ1-4	NA	CASSPNEKLFF	TGTGCCAGCAGCCCCAATGAAAAACTGTTTTTT
TRBV7-9	NA	TRBJ2-1	NA	CASSLALDPNEQFF	TGTGCCAGCAGCTTAGCGCTAGACCCGAATGAGCAGTTCTTC
TRBV7-3	TRBD2	TRBJ2-7	NA	CASSPTTSGRPSYEQYF	TGTGCCAGCAGCCCGACGACTAGCGGGAGGCCTTCCTACGAGCAGTACTTC
TRBV7-9	NA	TRBJ1-2	NA	CASTQERGRGYTF	TGTGCCAGCACTCAAGAGAGGGGTCGTGGCTACACCTTC
TRBV11-2	TRBD1	TRBJ2-5	NA	CASSDRQGGQETQYF	TGTGCCAGCAGCGATCGACAGGGTGGCCAAGAGACCCAGTACTTC
TRBV7-3	TRBD2	TRBJ2-1	NA	CASSESSGSPNEQFF	TGTGCCAGCAGCGAAAGTAGCGGGAGTCCGAATGAGCAGTTCTTC
TRBV6-6	NA	TRBJ1-2	NA	CASSDTGSLYGYTF	TGTGCCAGCAGTGATACAGGGTCTCTCTATGGCTACACCTTC
TRBV7-9	NA	TRBJ1-2	once	CASSQVRDPFYGYTF	TGTGCCAGCAGCCAAGTGAGGGATCCCTTCTATGGCTACACCTTC